This T cell receptor (beta chain) was recorded in a study of blood T cell repertoires in COVID-19. The CDR3 contains 16 residues. Germline-derived CDR1 and CDR2 are SGHNT and YYREEE (reference sequence). V lost 5 bases, J lost 2 bases, and 4 bases stayed unmatched. Only in-frame clones appear in the TCRdb table, and some are missing; sequencing was by immunoSEQ multiplex PCR. The sample contains roughly 140,000 clones, approximately 80% of which appear only once. This rearrangement joins TRBV5-4 to TRBJ2-1; 13 bases map to TRBD2. Sequences were obtained from peripheral blood. The TCR was taken from a human donor in a cohort sampled during active COVID-19. The CDR3 sequence: CASRLTSGGPYNEQFF. The CDR3 DNA sequence: TGTGCCAGCAGACTGACTAGCGGGGGGCCCTACAATGAGCAGTTCTTC.